Presented here are 8 T cell receptor beta chains from one specimen sequenced in a study of tumor-infiltrating lymphocytes in primary liver carcinoma. The researchers produced TCR beta cDNA from roughly 550 ng total RNA with a constant-region primer. ARM-PCR, slightly modified, supplied the TCR beta libraries through three nested multiplex PCR rounds. The first two PCR rounds used TRBV1-TRBV30 primers with a Cbeta primer, about 9 cycles each. TCRdb analysed the multiplex PCR reads with MiXCR anew, one entry per CDR3 protein. The profile shows some 320,000 distinct CDR3 sequences, roughly 60% of them singletons. Unsorted whole blood supplied the blood RNA, and germline DNA was isolated too. The sequencing input was peripheral blood. These receptors came from a middle-aged man with primary liver carcinoma and hepatitis B virus infection.

A word on this clonotype: The junction departs from germline at one end; a sequencing error may be responsible. V and J are TRBV4-1 and TRBJ1-3, with a tentative D call TRBD1 (6 bases). CDR1 is MGHRA, CDR2 YSYEKL, per germline. This CDR3 is 15 amino acids long. The CDR3 nucleotides are TGCCCCAGCAGTCAAGAGGGGACATATGGAAACACCATATATTTT. Residues: CPSSQEGTYGNTIYF.

This clonotype was seen only once. The chain is built from TRBV12-3 or TRBV12-4 and TRBJ2-2; 9 bases agree with TRBD1. Trimming removed 8 bases from V and 6 bases from J; junction bases left unmatched: 4. This CDR3 contains 13 residues. DNA of the CDR3: TGTGCCAGCGGCCGGGACAGGGCCGGGGAGCTGTTTTTT. Protein: CASGRDRAGELFF.

The chain employs TRBV5-1 and TRBJ1-5; D may be TRBD1 (5 bases). The CDR3 sequence is 14 residues long. Germline loops: CDR1 SGHRS, CDR2 YFSETQ. V was trimmed by 2 bases and J by 7 bases, leaving 13 bases between them. CDR3 sequence (DNA): TGCGCCAGCAGCTTAACCGGGACCGGGCAGCCCCAGCATTTT. Amino acid sequence: CASSLTGTGQPQHF.

Concerning this clonotype: This likely comes from a read error, as the CDR3 has no conserved phenylalanine or tryptophan at its end. It is unclear where the CDR3 begins or ends on the DNA, so no DNA is shown, and the CDR3 is as TCRdb lists it. This chain joins TRBV11-1 and TRBJ2-1; TRBD2 reflects the table's D call only, with no check against the DNA. CDR1 and CDR2 from the germline V gene are SGHAT and FQDESV (reference sequence). The CDR3 is 13 residues long, counting both termini. The CDR3 here is CASSLPKGREAFL.

Remarks on this clonotype: A clone one base away is much larger, so this may be a read error. The chain recombines TRBV29-1 with TRBJ2-7; 7 nucleotides match TRBD1. This CDR3 is built from 13 residues. From germline, CDR1 is SQVTM and CDR2 ANQGSEA. Trimming took 7 bases from V and 7 from J; bases not matched to a gene: 13. This CDR3 reads CSAGQTGAGEQYF. The CDR3 nucleotides are TGCAGCGCCGGCCAAACAGGGGCCGGGGAGCAGTACTTC.

The chain employs TRBV12-3 or TRBV12-4 and TRBJ2-1; 7 bases map to TRBD1. V was clipped by 1 base and J by 9 bases; unmatched bases: 3. CDR3 length equals 13 residues. As DNA, the CDR3 is TGTGCCAGCAGTTTAGGGGGACAGAGTGAGCAGTTCTTC. Its protein product is CASSLGGQSEQFF.

Points on this clonotype: A much bigger clone sits one base away, suggesting this may be a read error. For the CDR3, the DNA is TGTGCCAGCTTTCCCTCCGGGGGGGGCGGCTACGAGCAGTACTTC. Its translation is CASFPSGGGGYEQYF. This sequence joins TRBV12-3 or TRBV12-4 and TRBJ2-7; 8 nucleotides align to TRBD2. The CDR3 length is 15 residues. After removal of 8 bases from V and 3 bases from J, the junction contained 12 bases not matched to a gene.

On this clonotype: The junction shows a germline mismatch at one end, possibly a read error. The chain joins TRBV14 to TRBJ2-3, with D possibly TRBD2 on 5 matching bases. CDR3 length equals 13 residues. Germline CDR1 and CDR2: SGHDN and FVKESK. Here the CDR3 DNA reads TGTGCCGGCAGCCAAGGCGGGTTGAATACGCAGTATTTT. Residues: CAGSQGGLNTQYF.